The 15 T cell receptor beta chains given below trace back to one sample, sequenced in a study of blood T cell repertoires in COVID-19. The table came from immunoSEQ multiplex PCR; TCRdb's copy has only in-frame clones and leaves some out. The sample lists roughly 350,000 clones; about 92% were seen once. Material: PBMCs or T cells enriched from blood (not recorded which). All receptors come from a woman aged 25 to 39 who had recovered from COVID-19.

The chain recombines TRBV28 with TRBJ1-2; 10 bases fit TRBD1. The germline gives CDR1 MDHEN, CDR2 SYDVKM. J lost 7 bases, V lost 6 bases, and 5 bases had no gene match. CDR3 size: 13 residues. CDR3 nucleotide sequence: TGTGCCAGCAGAGACAGGGGGCTAGGTGGCTACACCTTC. Its protein product is CASRDRGLGGYTF.

This sequence joins TRBV15 and TRBJ1-5; a possible D gene is TRBD1 (6 bases). The CDR3 is 15 amino acids. V lost 6 bases to trimming and J lost 3 bases, with 15 bases between them. Per germline, CDR1 LNHNV and CDR2 YYDKDF (reference sequence). CDR3 protein: CATRDNRDNNQPQHF. CDR3 DNA: TGTGCCACCAGAGACAACAGGGACAACAATCAGCCCCAGCATTTT.

V and J are TRBV7-9 and TRBJ1-3; a possible D gene is TRBD1 (6 bases). This CDR3 region has 13 residues. Trimming took off 6 bases at V and 4 bases at J, with 10 bases between the two ends. CDR1 and CDR2 from the germline V gene are SEHNR and FQNEAQ (reference sequence). The DNA for the CDR3 is TGTGCCAGCAGGGGGGCGACAGGAAACACCATATATTTT. Protein sequence: CASRGATGNTIYF.

The chain is built from TRBV11-2 and TRBJ2-1, with TRBD1 identical over 11 bases. The CDR3 sequence is 17 residues long. V shed 6 bases and J 3 bases; nucleotides not matched to a gene: 10. Germline V gene lookup returns CDR1 SGHAT and CDR2 FQNNGV. The CDR3 region is CASRFAPGTGGYNEQFF. The DNA of the CDR3 is TGTGCCAGCAGATTCGCTCCCGGGACAGGGGGCTACAATGAGCAGTTCTTC.

This chain joins TRBV5-4 and TRBJ2-1; a possible D gene is TRBD1 (5 bases). The germline V gene has CDR1 SGHNT and CDR2 YYREEE (reference sequence). The CDR3 has 15 residues. The ends were cut back, 4 bases at V and 9 bases at J, with 20 bases in the middle. The CDR3 loop is CASSPRESSYAEQFF. DNA of the CDR3: TGTGCCAGCAGCCCCAGGGAAAGCAGTTACGCTGAGCAGTTCTTC.

J is TRBJ2-7 and V is TRBV9, with a weak D call TRBD2 (5 bases). The CDR3 consists of 13 residues. CDR1 and CDR2 from the germline V gene are SGDLS and YYNGEE. Trimming left V 3 bases short and J 6 bases short, with 13 bases between. The CDR3 nucleotides are TGTGCCAGCAGCGCCCTAGAGGGTGCCGAGCAGTACTTC. It specifies CASSALEGAEQYF.

This clone showed up just once. The chain couples TRBV7-2 to TRBJ2-3, with 12 bases lining up with TRBD1. V lost 5 bases to trimming and J lost 3 bases; unmatched junction nucleotides: 9. This CDR3 comprises 17 residues. Germline CDR1 SGHTA, CDR2 FQGNSA. CDR3 region: CASSPGQGAFGTDTQYF. The CDR3 DNA sequence: TGTGCCAGCAGCCCGGGACAGGGGGCTTTCGGGACAGATACGCAGTATTTT.

The chain carries TRBV27 and TRBJ2-7, with D uncertain. V lost 4 bases to trimming and J lost 0 bases, with 10 bases between them. In germline, CDR1 is MNHEY, CDR2 SMNVEV (reference sequence). The length of the CDR3 is 14 residues. CDR3 loop: CASSSPQRSYEQYF. The CDR3 DNA is TGTGCCAGCAGTTCCCCGCAGCGCTCCTACGAGCAGTACTTC.

The chain carries TRBV3-1 (or the pseudogene TRBV3-2) and TRBJ2-2; D unresolved. With 1 base removed from V and 4 bases from J, the gap between germline ends came to 10 bases. The CDR3 is 15 amino acids. CDR1 and CDR2 (germline): LGHDT, YNNKEL (reference sequence). The CDR3 sequence: CASSQVAISTGELFF. The CDR3 DNA is TGTGCCAGCAGCCAAGTAGCAATTTCCACCGGGGAGCTGTTTTTT.

In this sample, this clone turned up once. This chain joins TRBV5-5 and TRBJ1-6; possible D gene TRBD1, 6 bases. The V end lost 2 bases, the J end lost 9 bases, and 9 bases lay between the germline ends. Germline V gene sequence: CDR1 SGHKS, CDR2 YYEKEE (reference sequence). The length of the CDR3 is 13 residues. The CDR3 loop reads CASSLGGISPLHF. The CDR3 DNA sequence: TGTGCCAGCAGCTTAGGGGGAATTTCACCCCTCCACTTT.

The chain employs TRBV5-1 and TRBJ2-5, with 7 positions matching TRBD1. The V segment lost 0 bases and the J segment 2 bases; nucleotides outside the gene matches: 4. The CDR3 totals 15 residues. CDR1 and CDR2 from the germline V gene are SGHRS and YFSETQ. The CDR3, as DNA: TGCGCCAGCAGCTTGGCCAGGACAGGTCAAGAGACCCAGTACTTC. It is translated as CASSLARTGQETQYF.

The chain carries TRBV5-1 and TRBJ1-4; 7 nucleotides agree with TRBD1. CDR3 length equals 15 residues. V shed 4 bases, J shed 0 bases, and the junction held 3 bases outside the gene matches. In germline, CDR1 is SGHRS, CDR2 YFSETQ. CDR3 bases: TGCGCCAGCAGCCCGGGACAGACAACTAATGAAAAACTGTTTTTT. Protein: CASSPGQTTNEKLFF.

The chain recombines TRBV5-1 with TRBJ1-2, with a possible D match to TRBD1 (6 bases). CDR1 and CDR2 from the germline V gene are SGHRS and YFSETQ. The CDR3 sequence is 12 residues long. Trimming left V 2 bases short and J 10 bases short, with 12 bases between. CDR3 sequence reads: CASSFLQGDYTF. CDR3 nucleotide sequence: TGCGCCAGCAGCTTCTTACAGGGAGACTACACCTTC.

The chain uses TRBV3-1 (or the pseudogene TRBV3-2) and TRBJ2-7; D may be TRBD2 (6 bases). The V and J ends lost 1 base and 5 bases respectively, with 15 bases between them. The germline V gene encodes CDR1 LGHDT and CDR2 YNNKEL (reference sequence). This CDR3 comprises 15 residues. This CDR3 reads CASSQARLAYNEQYF. As DNA, the CDR3 is TGTGCCAGCAGCCAAGCTCGTCTAGCGTACAACGAGCAGTACTTC.

This chain links TRBV7-8 with TRBJ1-2; D may be TRBD1 (5 bases). V lost 1 base and J 2 bases, leaving 26 bases between the germline ends. CDR3 length: 20 residues. CDR1 SGHVS and CDR2 FQNEAQ come from the germline V gene. The CDR3 nucleotides read TGTGCCAGCAGCTTAGTTACAGCGGTCGGGGGGTCGCCACAAAACTATGGCTACACCTTC. It yields the protein CASSLVTAVGGSPQNYGYTF.